This entry features one T cell receptor beta chain sequence. Its antigen remains unidentified. In the original analysis: Junction-only immunoSEQ data arrived without quality scores, meaning filtering differed. Data came from immunoSEQ multiplex PCR; TCRdb stores just in-frame clones and leaves some out. V and J calls and clone size are those listed in that table; D and trimming were worked out from the DNA. The table includes roughly 810,000 clones, about 96% detected once. These data are taken from a study of shared clonotypes between healthy human individuals. Broader study findings: It was anticipated that sequencing depth would influence how many clonotypes donors shared. Shared clonotypes: roughly 4.5% naive CD4, approximately 3.4% naive CD8, 2% to 2.5% memory CD4, under 0.5% memory CD8. Incompleteness in sorted-subset sequencing, despite large depth, was shown by rarefaction.

CDR3 length equals 14 residues. The germline gives CDR1 PRHDT, CDR2 FYEKMQ (reference sequence). Trimming cost V 3 bases and J 4 bases; bases outside gene matches: 6. Naivety among CD8 cells was defined by CD45RO negativity and positive CCR7 selection, thereby excluding terminally differentiated effector memory CD45RA+ cells. The receptor comes from a man between 25 and 39 years old in good health. The chain employs TRBV13 and TRBJ2-7; TRBD2 matches 7 bases. Sample: naive CD8+ T cells sorted from blood. The DNA for the CDR3 is TGTGCCAGCAGCTTGGGCGGGAGTAATTACGAGCAGTACTTC. Protein sequence: CASSLGGSNYEQYF. Drawing the rest from reference TRBV13 and TRBJ2-7, the complete variable domain is AAGVIQSPRHLIKEKRETATLKCYPIPRHDTVYWYQQGPGQDPQFLISFYEKMQSDKGSIPDRFSAQQFSDYHSELNMSSLELGDSALYFCASSLGGSNYEQYFGPGTRLTVT.